This T cell receptor beta chain appears in the sequencing data of a study of Graves' ophthalmopathy and Graves' hyperthyroidism (dated by TCRdb to the late 2010s). Context from the whole study: Peripheral blood was collected at initial diagnosis, before any treatment. To tell Graves' ophthalmopathy apart from Graves' hyperthyroidism, and to predict which patients would progress to ophthalmopathy, the study relied on TCR beta repertoire signatures. In total, 135 blood samples were TCR-sequenced: approximately 42 ophthalmopathy, some 80 hyperthyroidism and approximately 17 hyperthyroidism-to-ophthalmopathy patients. To explore V-J signatures distinguishing ophthalmopathy from hyperthyroidism, a discovery set of about 99 patients (43 ophthalmopathy, about 57 stable hyperthyroidism) was enrolled. The independent validation cohort included approximately 19 hyperthyroidism patients plus 17 patients who later progressed from hyperthyroidism to ophthalmopathy. In over 5 hyperthyroidism patients, the T-cell repertoires found in thyroid tissue were compared with those found in blood. Following sampling, methimazole starting at 30 mg daily was administered to hyperthyroidism patients, and high-dose intravenous methylprednisolone was administered to ophthalmopathy patients. The roughly 90 discovery patients were divided at random into training and test sets in a 7:3 ratio.

Paper-wide results and their limitations: No statistical method was used to set the sample size in advance, and the investigators knew which group each participant was assigned to. In validation, the model predicted ophthalmopathy progression with 55% to 71% sensitivity and about 73% specificity; 12 predicted patients were CT-confirmed with GO in a median of about 6.2 months. Among expanded thyroid clonotypes with frequency above 0.001, most also showed up in blood, which suggests that blood repertoires may reflect the thyroid immune response. In cross-validation, the 13-signature model distinguished ophthalmopathy from stable hyperthyroidism with 85% to 90% sensitivity and around 81% specificity, and in the test set the corresponding values were approximately 80% and 75%.

TCR beta CDR3 regions were amplified from RNA transcripts for repertoire sequencing. The first round was an RT-PCR using HTBI primers with the Qiagen OneStep RT-PCR kit, and this first round was followed by a second-round multiplex PCR, then size selection and purification. The libraries underwent paired-end sequencing with 100 bp reads on an Illumina HiSeq2000. From the authors' description of their analysis: SOAPnuke was used to process the reads, removing any read that contained adapters or uncalled bases, had a mean Phred below 15, or lacked an exact match to the constant primer or identifier. High-quality paired reads were merged with COPE v1.2.5. Each unique nucleotide sequence was defined as a clonotype, and clonotypes were aligned to IMGT TRB V, D and J references with MiTCR v1.1. Analysis was restricted to V-J combinations with a frequency above 0.0001, which covered 99.2% of repertoires. For each V-J combination, a TCR clonal expansion and chaos score was defined as F50 clonal expansion divided by the chaos observed in the TCRdist matrix. Welch's t-statistics and random forest were used to reduce the features to about 14 V-J combinations, which were then used as input to a naive Bayes classifier. The similarity between thyroid and blood repertoires was quantified using the Morisita-Horn index. In TCRdb, the public reads were trimmed at Q25 with fastp and aligned with MiXCR, with productive beta chains retained. Rows matching on CDR3 protein sequence are summarized as one entry with the most common DNA and genes. The V and J calls reflect TCRdb's pipeline rather than the authors' work. The sample table shows approximately 500,000 distinct CDR3 sequences, and roughly an eighth are seen once. Over 7.5% of the sample is taken by the ten largest.

This clonotype has ten or more counts. Its antigen remains unidentified. Base qualities are not at hand, and no much larger clone is one base apart. The germline V gene specifies ENHRY as CDR1 and SYGVKD as CDR2. V is pared back by 6 bases and J by 0 bases, with 11 bases lying between the germline termini. The CDR3 runs 14 amino acids, cysteine and phenylalanine included. Only the CDR3 DNA is retained, 42 bases long and in frame from the first base. The ophthalmopathy patients had moderately to severely active disease, with a Clinical Activity Score of 3 or higher, a NOSPECS grade of 4 or higher, and a disease duration of less than 3 months. Patients were excluded if they had other autoimmune diseases, uncontrolled infections, pregnancy or lactation. Diagnosis relied on clinical symptoms, serum thyroxine, TRAb, thyroid ultrasound and orbital computed tomography. PBMCs were isolated from 7.5 to 10 ml of fresh peripheral blood by Ficoll-Paque density gradient centrifugation. Trizol reagent was used to extract the total RNA, and its quality was then checked on an Agilent 2100 Bioanalyzer.

The specimen sequenced was blood. The source of this sequence is a young woman with Graves' ophthalmopathy. Donor details come from another sample of the same person, matched by shared clones. The V gene is TRBV10-3 and the J gene is TRBJ1-2; the D segment could be TRBD1, given 5 matching bases. The CDR3 is CAIRVQEANYGYTF. The nucleotides are TGTGCCATCAGGGTACAGGAAGCTAACTATGGCTACACCTTC.